This entry features one T cell receptor beta chain sequence. This clone was observed once. What antigen it recognizes has not been identified. Base qualities are not recorded, but no much larger clone differs from it by a single base. Library preparation employed the immunoSEQ multiplex PCR assay. The hsTCRB Kit was used according to the manufacturer's protocol to amplify rearranged TCR beta chain sequences. Sequencing of TCRB libraries was carried out on an Illumina MiSeq. Per the original workflow: The proprietary platform of the kit vendor was used for demultiplexing, trimming and gene mapping. TCRdb holds this immuneACCESS table with in-frame rearrangements only. Some clones are missing; in checked studies, unresolved V genes explain under half, and the rest has no known cause. V, J and clone size are those of that table, while D and trimming were read from the DNA. The sample profile shows fewer than 85,000 clones; 75% to 90% of them were found once. The biggest ten clones account for roughly 5.6% of the sample.

This sample was taken from a study of a mutant IDH1 vaccine in newly diagnosed glioma (dated by TCRdb to about 2021). Background for the entire study: Vaccination started 4-6 weeks after radiotherapy alone, or was given together with temozolomide cycles in the groups whose treatment included chemotherapy. Of the 30 or so patients who were treated, about 62% were male and 37.5% were female, and the mean age was around 40 years. Before enrollment, most patients had been given radiochemotherapy with temozolomide as standard therapy, while the rest had received either radiotherapy alone or temozolomide alone. The week-35 safety follow-up was designated visit V12, and the week-47 end of study was designated visit V13. Peripheral blood samples were drawn at six visits, namely V03 (baseline), V05, V07, V10, V12 and V13. For exploratory analyses, about 25 treated patients had longitudinal TCRB deep sequencing done wherever samples were available.

What the research found in general, with its limitations: Availability determined which PBMC samples were chosen for TCRB deep sequencing. Immune responses induced by the vaccine were seen in 90% to 95% of patients across multiple MHC alleles. Changes in the top peripheral T cell clonotypes picked up by TCRB sequencing did not appear to be linked to pseudoprogression. It was noted by the authors that analyses of patient blood samples could not be reproduced owing to sample limitations.

The sample's time point label, decoded: week 47, end of study. Each vaccine dose was 300 ug of a 20-mer mutant IDH1 peptide in Montanide, given subcutaneously with topical imiquimod. Across visits V03 through V10, patients got a total of eight vaccinations, given in weeks 1, 3, 5, 7, 11, 15, 19 and 23. The donors had newly diagnosed IDH1-mutant astrocytomas of WHO grade 3 or 4 that showed loss of nuclear ATRX. The samples were drawn from NOA16, a multicentre, single-arm, open-label phase I trial in Germany that tested a mutant IDH1 peptide vaccine in humans for the first time. The DNeasy Blood and Tissue Kit was used to extract genomic DNA from EDTA blood for TCRB sequencing. According to the germline V gene, CDR1 reads MGHDK and CDR2 reads SYGVNS. V is pared back by 10 bases and J by 2 bases, with 15 bases lying between the germline termini. Taken from cysteine to phenylalanine, the CDR3 has 14 residues. Just the 42-base CDR3 DNA is kept, in frame starting at base 1.

The TCR was taken from a man in his forties or fifties with glioma. The rearranged segments are TRBV25-1 and TRBJ2-1; the D segment cannot be called with confidence. The source material was PBMCs, sampled from a glioma patient whose treatment included an IDH1 peptide vaccine. For the CDR3, the sequence is CATAPRVTYNEQFF. Read as DNA, the sequence is TGTGCCACGGCCCCTAGGGTTACCTACAATGAGCAGTTCTTC. With the rest looked up from the reference TRBV25-1 and TRBJ2-1 genes rather than sequenced, the full variable domain is EADIYQTPRYLVIGTGKKITLECSQTMGHDKMYWYQQDPGMELHLIHYSYGVNSTEKGDLSSESTVSRIRTEHFPLTLESARPSHTSQYLCATAPRVTYNEQFFGPGTRLTVL.